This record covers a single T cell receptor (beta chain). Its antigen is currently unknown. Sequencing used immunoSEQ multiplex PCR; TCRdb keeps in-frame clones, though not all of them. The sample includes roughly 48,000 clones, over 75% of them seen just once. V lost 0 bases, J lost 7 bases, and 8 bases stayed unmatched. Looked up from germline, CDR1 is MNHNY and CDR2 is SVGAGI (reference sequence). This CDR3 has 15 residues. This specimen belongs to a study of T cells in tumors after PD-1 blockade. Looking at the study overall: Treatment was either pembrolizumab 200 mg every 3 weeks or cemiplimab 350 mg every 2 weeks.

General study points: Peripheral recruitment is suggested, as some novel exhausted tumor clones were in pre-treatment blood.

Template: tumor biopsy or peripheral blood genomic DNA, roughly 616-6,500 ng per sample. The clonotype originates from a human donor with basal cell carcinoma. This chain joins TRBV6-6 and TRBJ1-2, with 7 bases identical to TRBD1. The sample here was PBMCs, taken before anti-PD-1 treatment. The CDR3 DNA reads TGTGCCAGCAGTTACTCGAATTACAGGGGCGTTGGCTACACCTTC. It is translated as CASSYSNYRGVGYTF.